This T cell receptor beta chain was identified in a study of blood T cell repertoires in COVID-19 (dated by TCRdb to between 2020 and 2021). As for the study more broadly: The collaborator samples originated in the United States, Italy and Spain and spanned the acute and convalescent phases of COVID-19. Deeply sampled blood TCRbeta repertoires from subjects exposed to, actively infected with, or recovered from COVID-19 were included in the dataset. The samples were drawn from two sources: the first 160 participants of the ongoing ImmuneRACE study, and over 950 subjects contributed by 6 global collaborators. Sample metadata almost always included a de-identified subject ID, COVID-19 status, age in years and sex. The repertoires were made available in a free public database intended to serve as a resource for research on the immune response to SARS-CoV-2. Where available, HLA class I and class II types were taken from metadata supplied by the sample provider and were not determined by assay-based typing. The prospective study material was composed of cDNA or gDNA derived from T cells, B-cell-depleted T cells, or PBMCs. Broad study findings and their caveats: Clinical and demographic metadata were provided uncurated, with the amount varying by source and participant.

The immunoSEQ Assay, a bias-controlled multiplex PCR, was used to amplify TCRbeta CDR3 regions from genomic DNA. The study's own analysis went as follows. The number of nucleated cells in each sample was estimated by amplification of reference gene primers within the assay. Sequence reads were collapsed and filtered to measure the absolute abundance of every unique TCRbeta CDR3 rearrangement. For each sample, productive Simpson clonality was calculated by taking the square root of Simpson's diversity index across productive rearrangements. TCRdb carries this immuneACCESS record with in-frame sequences only. Its versions omit some clonotypes, under half of them owing to an unresolved V gene in the studies checked, with the rest unexplained. V, J and clone size are those of that table, while D and trimming were read from the DNA. This sample lists just over 300,000 clones; 75% to 90% were detected once. The ten most abundant clones make up about 2% of the sample.

The CDR3 starts with the cysteine, ends with the phenylalanine, and has 18 residues. The only DNA kept is the CDR3, 54 bases in frame from the first base. The germline V gene (reference sequence) yields LNHDA for CDR1 and SQIVND for CDR2. For this chain, trimming is 1 base at the V end and 2 bases at the J end, and the number of junction bases without a gene match is 9. Points on this clone: It has no known antigen specificity. Per-base quality was not reported, and no clone a single base away is much larger than it.

Collaborating institutions collected whole blood in K2EDTA tubes following their own protocols. For TCRbeta analysis, collaborators shipped samples as frozen whole blood, isolated PBMCs, or DNA extracted from either of those sample types. In this chain, TRBV19 is recombined with TRBJ2-3; the central 10 bases match TRBD2. The TCR comes from a young man with active or convalescent COVID-19. Sequences were obtained from peripheral blood. The CDR3 has the sequence CASSIASGRARLTDTQYF. The nucleotide sequence is given as TGTGCCAGTAGTATAGCTAGCGGGAGAGCGCGACTCACAGATACGCAGTATTTT.